These 2 T cell receptor beta chains were sequenced from one sample in a study of shared clonotypes between healthy human individuals. Some clones are missing from TCRdb's copy, which holds only in-frame ones; the method was immunoSEQ multiplex PCR. The data contain more than 2 million clones, approximately 96% of them singletons. Sequencing was carried out using naive CD4+ T cells sorted from blood. Subset: CD45RA+ positively selected. These TCRs come from a man aged 18-30 years in good health.

V and J are TRBV19 and TRBJ2-2; possible D gene TRBD2, 6 bases. Trimming cost V 10 bases and J 6 bases, with 21 bases left between them. This CDR3 contains 15 residues. Germline CDR1 reads LNHDA; CDR2 reads SQIVND (reference sequence). The CDR3 DNA is TGTGCCATCTCTTCCCCCAGCGGGTCGTCCGGGGAGCTGTTTTTT. Protein: CAISSPSGSSGELFF.

A remark on this clone: Other DNA sequences within the sample encode an identical CDR3. This rearrangement joins TRBV7-3 to TRBJ2-5, with a tentative D call TRBD1 (5 bases). CDR1 and CDR2 (germline): SGHTA, FQGTGA. Trimming cost V 3 bases and J 1 base, with 6 bases left between them. The CDR3 has 13 residues. In DNA form, the CDR3 reads TGTGCCAGCAGCTTGACAGTCCAAGAGACCCAGTACTTC. It translates to CASSLTVQETQYF.